Shown below are 3 T cell receptor beta chains from a single sample sequenced in a study of T cells in Graves' hyperthyroidism and ophthalmopathy. Authors of the study amplified TCR beta CDR3 regions from RNA transcripts. The HTBI primer set drove a first-round RT-PCR of the TCR CDR3. MiXCR, run by TCRdb on the multiplex PCR reads, gives a single entry per CDR3 protein. The sample shows around 500,000 distinct CDR3 sequences, approximately 15% of them seen only once. The sample comprised blood. Source of these receptors: a young woman with Graves' hyperthyroidism.

This clonotype was seen ten or more times. The CDR3 DNA sequence: TGTGCCAGCAGTGAAGAAGAGACCACCCTGGGTGAGCAGTTCTTC. As protein: CASSEEETTLGEQFF. The genes are TRBV6-1 and TRBJ2-1; no definite D call. The CDR3 totals 15 residues. The V and J ends lost 1 base and 9 bases respectively, with 16 bases between them. Germline CDR1 reads MNHNS; CDR2 reads SASEGT.

The chain uses TRBV7-9 and TRBJ2-5; TRBD2 matches at 9 bases. This CDR3 has 16 residues. V gave up 8 bases and J gave up 3 bases; unmatched junction bases: 13. Germline CDR1 reads SEHNR; CDR2 reads FQNEAQ (reference sequence). As DNA, the CDR3 is TGTGCCAGCGGTCCCCTAGCGGGATTGTTAAAAGAGACCCAGTACTTC. Its translation is CASGPLAGLLKETQYF.

A few counts support this clonotype. The V call is TRBV6-2 or TRBV6-3, the J call TRBJ1-2; a possible D gene is TRBD1 (5 bases). The CDR3 is made up of 13 amino acids. Germline CDR1 reads MNHEY; CDR2 reads SVGEGT. V was clipped by 5 bases and J by 6 bases, with 13 bases between them. The CDR3 region has the DNA TGTGCCAGCAGTCCGAGACAGCCCCATGGCTACACCTTC. Encoded protein: CASSPRQPHGYTF.